The 30 T cell receptor beta chains below all came from one sample that was sequenced in a study of cytomegalovirus exposure and HLA in healthy donors. It was with 60 Vbeta and 13 Jbeta primers that the PCR ran. The data were produced by immunoSEQ multiplex PCR, yet TCRdb's version contains in-frame clones alone and is incomplete. The sample has roughly 100,000 clones; about four fifths are singletons. The specimen was PBMCs. The receptors shown here come from a man over 45 in good health and CMV-seronegative.

V is TRBV27 and J is TRBJ2-5; the match to TRBD2 covers 12 bases. The CDR3 is 16 amino acids. CDR1 and CDR2 from the germline V gene are MNHEY and SMNVEV (reference sequence). V lost 4 bases, J lost 1 base, and 4 bases stayed unmatched. Here the CDR3 DNA reads TGTGCCAGCAGTTCCTCGACTAGCGGGGGCCAAGAGACCCAGTACTTC. Protein sequence: CASSSSTSGGQETQYF.

The V and J genes are TRBV6-6 and TRBJ2-4, with 7 bases identical to TRBD1. The junction had 7 bases not matched to a gene; V was cut back by 2 bases and J by 6 bases. CDR1 MNHNY and CDR2 SVGAGI come from the germline V gene (reference sequence). The CDR3 has 15 amino acids. The CDR3 sequence is CASSYDPGQSNIQYF. The DNA of the CDR3 is TGTGCCAGCAGTTACGATCCGGGACAGTCAAACATTCAGTACTTC.

The chain joins TRBV13 to TRBJ1-1; D is perhaps TRBD1 (5 bases). CDR1 and CDR2 from the germline V gene are PRHDT and FYEKMQ (reference sequence). The CDR3 extends over 15 amino acids. V lost 2 bases, J lost 5 bases, and 15 bases lay in between. The CDR3 DNA is TGTGCCAGCAGCTTAACTTGGGGGAGGAGAACTGAAGCTTTCTTT. It encodes CASSLTWGRRTEAFF.

The chain employs TRBV5-1 and TRBJ2-3; D is perhaps TRBD2 (5 bases). This CDR3 spans 14 amino acids. Trimming took 4 bases from V and 2 from J, leaving 11 bases between them. The germline V gene encodes CDR1 SGHRS and CDR2 YFSETQ. The CDR3 nucleotides are TGCGCCAGCAGCACTGGGAGTCACACAGATACGCAGTATTTT. Translated, it gives CASSTGSHTDTQYF.

The genes are TRBV30 and TRBJ1-2, with 7 bases matching TRBD1. The CDR3 totals 12 residues. From germline, CDR1 is GTSNPN and CDR2 SVGIG (reference sequence). Trimming removed 5 bases from V and 2 bases from J; junction bases left unmatched: 2. The CDR3 here is CAWEQGNYGYTF. The CDR3 DNA sequence: TGTGCCTGGGAACAGGGGAACTATGGCTACACCTTC.

V usage is TRBV6-1 and J usage is TRBJ2-7, with TRBD1 matching over 7 bases. The J segment lost 6 bases and the V segment lost 11 bases, leaving 10 bases of the junction unmatched. The CDR3 is 12 residues long. The germline V gene has CDR1 MNHNS and CDR2 SASEGT. CDR3 bases: TGTGCCTCCCGGGACAGTTCCCTCGAGCAGTACGTC. Amino acids: CASRDSSLEQYV.

The chain uses TRBV19 and TRBJ1-3; TRBD1 aligns across 8 bases. From germline, CDR1 is LNHDA and CDR2 SQIVND (reference sequence). The V and J ends lost 10 bases and 2 bases, in that order; junction bases with no gene match: 7. The CDR3 is 14 residues long. CDR3 sequence: CATADRGTGNTIYF. Here the CDR3 DNA reads TGTGCCACCGCAGACAGGGGAACTGGAAACACCATATATTTT.

The rearrangement uses TRBV5-4 and TRBJ2-5; TRBD2 aligns across 9 bases. The V gene end was trimmed by 2 bases and the J gene end by 7 bases; junction bases not matched to a gene: 12. This CDR3 contains 16 residues. The germline CDR1 and CDR2 sequences are SGHNT and YYREEE (reference sequence). CDR3 sequence: CASSFGGGGGKGTQYF. As DNA, the CDR3 is TGTGCCAGCAGCTTCGGGGGCGGGGGGGGCAAAGGGACCCAGTACTTC.

This chain connects TRBV7-3 to TRBJ2-2, with a possible D match to TRBD2 (5 bases). V lost 4 bases and J lost 1, with 7 bases in between. Germline V lookup: CDR1 SGHTA, CDR2 FQGTGA. The CDR3 sequence is 14 residues long. The CDR3 here is CASSSRGNTGELFF. DNA for the CDR3: TGTGCCAGCAGCTCACGGGGGAACACCGGGGAGCTGTTTTTT.

This clone turned up a few times. V is TRBV7-9 and J is TRBJ1-2; D possibly corresponds to TRBD1 (5 bases). The germline CDR1 and CDR2 sequences are SEHNR and FQNEAQ (reference sequence). Trimming cost V 7 bases and J 0 bases, with 12 bases left between them. The CDR3 totals 14 residues. The CDR3 spells CASTPGSANYGYTF. CDR3 in DNA: TGTGCCAGCACTCCAGGGTCAGCTAACTATGGCTACACCTTC.

This clone was counted only a few times. The rearrangement uses TRBV28 and TRBJ1-2; 7 bases are a match to TRBD1. CDR1 and CDR2 from the germline V gene are MDHEN and SYDVKM. There are 15 residues in the CDR3. Unmatched junction bases numbered 6, after V lost 3 bases and J lost 2 bases. The CDR3 region is CASSFPDRANYGYTF. The CDR3 bases are TGTGCCAGCAGTTTTCCCGACAGGGCCAACTATGGCTACACCTTC.

J is TRBJ1-4 and V is TRBV5-1; D is uncertain. This CDR3 region has 15 residues. Trimming cost V 0 bases and J 7 bases, with 13 bases left between them. Germline V gives CDR1 SGHRS, CDR2 YFSETQ. Written as DNA, the CDR3 is TGCGCCAGCAGCTTGGCCGAGGGTCTCAGTGAAAAACTGTTTTTT. It encodes CASSLAEGLSEKLFF.

The V gene is TRBV5-5, the J gene TRBJ1-4, with 9 bases identical to TRBD1. The germline CDR1 and CDR2 sequences are SGHKS and YYEKEE (reference sequence). CDR3 length: 15 residues. J was trimmed by 4 bases and V by 1 base; bases with no gene match: 2. Written as DNA, the CDR3 is TGTGCCAGCAGCTTGACGGACAGGGGTAATGAAAAACTGTTTTTT. Amino acids: CASSLTDRGNEKLFF.

This chain connects TRBV6-1 to TRBJ1-6, with 8 bases identical to TRBD1. The CDR3 consists of 15 residues. Germline-derived CDR1 and CDR2 are MNHNS and SASEGT. V gave up 2 bases and J gave up 7 bases; unmatched junction bases: 4. CDR3 residues: CASSEFRTGNSPLHF. The CDR3 DNA reads as TGTGCCAGCAGTGAATTTAGGACAGGGAATTCACCCCTCCACTTT.

This rearrangement joins TRBV29-1 to TRBJ1-1; the D is unclear. Germline values: CDR1 SQVTM, CDR2 ANQGSEA. The CDR3 is made up of 11 amino acids. Trimming cost V 5 bases and J 1 base, with 5 bases left between them. The CDR3 sequence: CSVYRNTEAFF. In DNA, the CDR3 is TGCAGCGTTTACAGGAACACTGAAGCTTTCTTT.

This clone was counted a single time. The V gene is TRBV5-6, the J gene TRBJ1-1, with a weak D call TRBD1 (6 bases). Per germline, CDR1 SGHDT and CDR2 YYEEEE. This CDR3 has 15 residues. V lost 2 bases and J lost 0, with 11 bases in between. Written as DNA, the CDR3 is TGTGCCAGCAGCTTCCGGGACATCTTGAACACTGAAGCTTTCTTT. This codes for CASSFRDILNTEAFF.

This rearrangement joins TRBV19 to TRBJ1-6, with D tentatively TRBD1 (6 bases). CDR3 size: 18 residues. Trimming left V 5 bases short and J 0 bases short, with 17 bases between. Germline assignment: CDR1 LNHDA and CDR2 SQIVND (reference sequence). The CDR3 loop is CASSLNRAVSSYNSPLHF. The CDR3 nucleotides are TGTGCCAGTAGTCTCAACAGGGCCGTGAGCTCCTATAATTCACCCCTCCACTTT.

In its sample, this clone was seen a few times. The V call is TRBV4-1, the J call TRBJ1-2, with 7 bases matching TRBD1. The germline gives CDR1 MGHRA, CDR2 YSYEKL. The CDR3 has 17 amino acids. The trim removed 5 bases at V and 7 bases at J, leaving 19 bases unmatched. CDR3 nucleotide sequence: TGCGCCAGCAGCAAACCTTCATTAACAGGGGCTTCGTCTGGCTACACCTTC. It encodes CASSKPSLTGASSGYTF.

This rearrangement joins TRBV5-4 to TRBJ2-1; 8 nucleotides align to TRBD2. Germline CDR1 reads SGHNT; CDR2 reads YYREEE (reference sequence). This CDR3 has 17 residues. J lost 6 bases, V lost 0 bases, and 11 bases had no gene match. CDR3 residues: CASSLAGGGGTINEQFF. The CDR3 DNA follows: TGTGCCAGCAGCTTGGCCGGTGGCGGGGGGACAATCAATGAGCAGTTCTTC.

This clone has a single count. V usage is TRBV27 and J usage is TRBJ1-2; no firm D call. Germline V gene data show CDR1 as MNHEY and CDR2 as SMNVEV (reference sequence). The V and J ends lost 6 bases and 5 bases respectively, with 16 bases between them. The CDR3 totals 14 residues. DNA of the CDR3: TGTGCCAGCAGGTCCGCGGGGTCATATTATGGCTACACCTTC. This sequence encodes CASRSAGSYYGYTF.

The chain uses TRBV4-1 and TRBJ2-2; weak D call: TRBD1 (5 bases). The CDR3 contains 16 residues. Trimming cost V 0 bases and J 1 base, with 9 bases left between them. Germline-derived CDR1 and CDR2 are MGHRA and YSYEKL. CDR3 amino acids: CASSQEIRGNTGELFF. CDR3 bases: TGCGCCAGCAGCCAAGAAATAAGGGGGAACACCGGGGAGCTGTTTTTT.

The V and J genes are TRBV6-1 and TRBJ1-5, with no clear D. The CDR3 extends over 12 amino acids. From germline, CDR1 is MNHNS and CDR2 SASEGT. The ends were cut back, 4 bases at V and 5 bases at J, with 6 bases in the middle. CDR3 DNA: TGTGCCAGCAGTGGTACTTATCAGCCCCAGCATTTT. This encodes CASSGTYQPQHF.

The chain combines TRBV2 with TRBJ1-1; tentatively, D is TRBD1 (6 bases). The V and J ends lost 6 bases and 4 bases respectively, with 15 bases between them. Germline V gene data show CDR1 as SNHLY and CDR2 as FYNNEI. This CDR3 region has 14 residues. The CDR3 nucleotides read TGTGCCAGCAGCGAATATCAGGGGATCACTGAAGCTTTCTTT. This sequence encodes CASSEYQGITEAFF.

This clone appeared a few times. DNA of the CDR3: TGTGCCAGCAGCACGCAGGTTCAGGGAGAAGCTTTCTTT. Its protein product is CASSTQVQGEAFF. The V and J genes are TRBV5-5 and TRBJ1-1; a weak D match, TRBD1 (5 bases). In germline, CDR1 is SGHKS, CDR2 YYEKEE (reference sequence). Trimming pared 4 bases from V and 8 bases from J, leaving 15 bases between. The CDR3 has 13 residues.

The chain is built from TRBV7-3 and TRBJ2-5; TRBD2 aligns across 10 bases. There are 17 residues in the CDR3. The V segment lost 5 bases and the J segment 1 base; nucleotides outside the gene matches: 10. Per germline, CDR1 SGHTA and CDR2 FQGTGA. CDR3 amino acids: CASSPGGPSGGQETQYF. CDR3 coding DNA: TGTGCCAGCAGCCCCGGGGGGCCTAGCGGGGGCCAAGAGACCCAGTACTTC.

CDR3 DNA sequence: TGTGCCTGGACTACAGGGGGTCGAGAGACCCAGTACTTC. This sequence encodes CAWTTGGRETQYF. This chain links TRBV30 with TRBJ2-5; TRBD1 matches at 8 bases. Germline V lookup: CDR1 GTSNPN, CDR2 SVGIG (reference sequence). After removal of 4 bases from V and 4 bases from J, the junction contained 5 bases not matched to a gene. The CDR3 runs 13 residues.

V and J are TRBV5-1 and TRBJ2-2; D is perhaps TRBD1 (6 bases). The CDR3 contains 15 residues. Germline-derived CDR1 and CDR2 are SGHRS and YFSETQ. The ends were cut back, 4 bases at V and 6 bases at J, with 16 bases in the middle. Here the CDR3 DNA reads TGCGCCAGCAGCCGACTTCAGGGGAGCGCCGGGGAGCTGTTTTTT. It specifies CASSRLQGSAGELFF. Full variable domain (missing parts from reference TRBV5-1 and TRBJ2-2): KAGVTQTPRYLIKTRGQQVTLSCSPISGHRSVSWYQQTPGQGLQFLFEYFSETQRNKGNFPGRFSGRQFSNSRSEMNVSTLELGDSALYLCASSRLQGSAGELFFGEGSRLTVL.

The chain couples TRBV28 to TRBJ1-1; 9 positions match TRBD1. This CDR3 region has 13 residues. CDR1 is MDHEN, CDR2 SYDVKM, per germline. After removal of 6 bases from V and 9 bases from J, the junction contained 8 bases not matched to a gene. CDR3 coding DNA: TGTGCCAGCAGATACGGACAGGGGCAGAAAGCTTTCTTT. Residues: CASRYGQGQKAFF.

J is TRBJ1-3 and V is TRBV4-3; D possibly corresponds to TRBD1 (5 bases). The V end lost 5 bases, the J end lost 3 bases, and 11 bases lay between the germline ends. CDR1 LGHNA and CDR2 YSLEER come from the germline V gene. CDR3 length: 14 residues. In DNA form, the CDR3 reads TGCGCCAGCAGCACCCAGGGTGATGGAAACACCATATATTTT. As protein: CASSTQGDGNTIYF.

The CDR3, as DNA: TGTGCCAGTAGTCCACGCGGGACCCCCAATTCACCCCTCCACTTT. Its protein is CASSPRGTPNSPLHF. This sequence joins TRBV19 and TRBJ1-6; possible D gene TRBD1, 5 bases. V was trimmed by 5 bases and J by 7 bases, leaving 15 bases between them. CDR1 and CDR2 (germline): LNHDA, SQIVND (reference sequence). The CDR3 sequence is 15 residues long.